In its sample, the clone carrying this T cell receptor (beta chain) was seen a few times. Antigen specificity is unknown. PCR employed 60 Vbeta and 13 Jbeta primers. Profiling relied on immunoSEQ multiplex PCR, and the TCRdb table lists in-frame clones only, not all of them. The sample contains 90,000 to 140,000 clones, around 15% of which appear only once. The data were obtained in a study of cytomegalovirus exposure and HLA in healthy donors. Findings and limits, study-wide: TCR sequences were mostly rare, though some public TCRs occurred in many donors. V segments that were indistinguishable, TRBV6-2 and TRBV6-3 among them, were omitted from analysis.

Germline CDR1 and CDR2: LNHNV and YYDKDF (reference sequence). Trimming shortened V by 0 bases and J by 0 bases, and 9 bases separated the two germline ends. This CDR3 contains 16 residues. The sample taken for sequencing was PBMCs. This sequence joins TRBV15 and TRBJ1-5; D not resolved. The clonotype originates from a female donor in good health and CMV-seronegative. As DNA, the CDR3 is TGTGCCACCAGCAGAGATGGCAGTTATAGCAATCAGCCCCAGCATTTT. It codes for CATSRDGSYSNQPQHF.